What follows is one T cell receptor beta chain and its context. The target of this receptor is not known. One base away there is no much larger clone; base qualities are not given. The data stem from a study of regulatory T cells in long-lasting Graves disease (dated by TCRdb to 2020 to 2022). Study-level background: To count as having persistent Graves' disease, a patient had to have received antithyroid drug treatment for over 5 years with TSH receptor autoantibodies remaining persistently positive. Persistent Graves' disease patients were compared with newly diagnosed Graves' disease patients by peripheral blood TCR sequencing and RNA sequencing. The study was conducted in China and was registered as a clinical trial. A total of around 35 samples underwent TCR sequencing: some 13 from persistent and about 20 from newly diagnosed Graves' disease patients. In the clinical cohort, patients with persistent Graves' disease had used antithyroid drugs for an average of about 9.3 years.

The library was obtained by multiplex PCR. Sequenced on an Illumina HiSeq 4000. TCR beta libraries were built with iRepertoire HTBI primers and Arm-PCR amplification of CDR3 regions. Before sequencing, the PCR products underwent gel purification. The original methods were these. Gene usage analysis of CDR3 amino acid clonotypes relied on the approximately 60 TRBV and around 14 TRBJ segments identified across samples. Filtered high-quality paired reads were merged into contigs using COPE and FqMerger. BLAST was used to align contigs to the IMGT TRBV, TRBD and TRBJ reference genes, and CDR3 was defined following IMGT. Any clonotype with a frequency above 0.1% was counted as a highly expanded clone. Shannon entropy served as the measure of repertoire diversity, while the Gini coefficient captured V-J evenness. A clonotype found in more than one individual was treated as public. Using fastp trimming at Q25 and MiXCR clonotype assembly, TCRdb reanalyzed the public sequencing data and kept in-frame beta chains. Entries that share a CDR3 protein sequence are merged under the most common genes and DNA. In this record, the V and J calls reflect TCRdb's handling and not the investigators' own analysis. This sample comprises 420,000 or so distinct CDR3 sequences, about 20% of them detected only once. The biggest ten clones account for roughly 30% of the sample.

Interpreted using the paper, the time point label stands for: persistent/refractory GD, antithyroid drugs over 5 years with positive TRAb. For both TCR sequencing and RNA sequencing, RNA was extracted from PBMCs in TRIzol. The diagnosis of Graves' disease was made according to American Thyroid Association guidelines. Patients were recruited from an endocrinology department in Xi'an, China. Each patient gave approximately 9.7 milliliters of peripheral blood, collected in an EDTA anticoagulant tube. PBMCs were isolated by Ficoll Paque Plus density gradient separation without further T cell sorting. An Agilent 2100 Bioanalyzer and agarose gel were used to check RNA quality, while a NanoDrop 2000 measured RNA concentration. Overall results and qualifications from the work: Preferential use of TRBV28, TRBJ1-2 and TRBJ2-5 was observed in persistent disease, whereas TRBV20-1 and TRBJ2-1 were favored in newly diagnosed disease. Compared with newly diagnosed patients, patients with persistent Graves' disease had lower TCR Shannon entropy and fewer highly expanded clones, which suggests clonal expansion. Peripheral blood alone was examined, since thyroid tissue, which constituted the primary lesion, could not be accessed. Only the TCR beta chain was sequenced and analyzed. More public clonotypes were shared among persistent patients (approximately 3,000) than among newly diagnosed patients (roughly 1,000). As a limitation, the authors acknowledged that the small sample size may reduce accuracy.

The CDR3, cysteine through phenylalanine, is 13 amino acids long. Only the CDR3 DNA stays, 39 bases, in frame from base 1. CDR1 WSHSY and CDR2 SAAADI were looked up in the germline V gene. A distance of 9 bases separates the germline ends of V and J, which lose 3 bases and 4 bases respectively. The sequence derives from a female donor with Graves disease. This sample comprised peripheral blood mononuclear cells (PBMCs), obtained when the disease was refractory, from a patient treated with antithyroid drugs. The rearrangement joined TRBV10-2 to TRBJ1-2; the D gene remains uncertain. The bases read TGCGCCAGCAGTGATAACCGGATCTATGGCTACACCTTC. This codes for CASSDNRIYGYTF.